The rows below give T cell receptor beta chains drawn from one sample of a study of shared clonotypes between healthy human individuals. Measured with immunoSEQ multiplex PCR; TCRdb has only the in-frame clones, and not every one. This sample has 600,000 to 750,000 clones; 90% occur once, and the top ten carry less than 40%. The specimen sequenced was memory CD8+ T cells from PBMCs. These receptors came from a man younger than 30 in good health. Some clones in this sample may be carry-over from other donors' samples. Both conserved end residues are part of each CDR3. The D gene is left open where the match is weak. Not all rows give a size; the values are once, few, many and, for expanded clones, a class.

v_call: TRBV27; d_call: TRBD1; j_call: TRBJ2-5; clone_size: -; cdr3_aa: CASSLGQFHLGETQYF; cdr3_nt: TGTGCCAGCAGTTTGGGACAGTTCCATTTAGGGGAGACCCAGTACTTC
v_call: TRBV7-9; d_call: -; j_call: TRBJ1-1; clone_size: -; cdr3_aa: CASSLDRNTEAFF; cdr3_nt: TGTGCCAGCAGCTTAGACAGGAACACTGAAGCTTTCTTT
v_call: TRBV7-9; d_call: -; j_call: TRBJ2-1; clone_size: few; cdr3_aa: CASSERRGANNEQFF; cdr3_nt: TGTGCCAGCTCCGAAAGGAGGGGGGCCAACAATGAGCAGTTCTTC
v_call: TRBV7-9; d_call: -; j_call: TRBJ1-4; clone_size: -; cdr3_aa: CASRGGYNEKLFF; cdr3_nt: TGTGCCAGCCGGGGAGGGTATAATGAAAAACTGTTTTTT
v_call: TRBV28; d_call: -; j_call: TRBJ2-1; clone_size: -; cdr3_aa: CASSWLDRYNEQFF; cdr3_nt: TGTGCCAGCAGTTGGCTAGATCGCTACAATGAGCAGTTCTTC
v_call: TRBV29-1; d_call: -; j_call: TRBJ1-1; clone_size: -; cdr3_aa: CSPHGGGTEAFF; cdr3_nt: TGCAGCCCGCACGGAGGGGGCACTGAAGCTTTCTTT
v_call: TRBV6-6; d_call: TRBD2; j_call: TRBJ2-3; clone_size: -; cdr3_aa: CASSYTGGPDTQYF; cdr3_nt: TGTGCCAGCAGTTACACGGGAGGGCCAGATACGCAGTATTTT
v_call: TRBV7-3; d_call: -; j_call: TRBJ2-1; clone_size: -; cdr3_aa: CASSLIGPGNEQFF; cdr3_nt: TGTGCCAGCAGCTTAATCGGCCCAGGCAATGAGCAGTTCTTC
v_call: TRBV11-2; d_call: -; j_call: TRBJ2-7; clone_size: -; cdr3_aa: CATGGYEQYF; cdr3_nt: TGTGCGACCGGGGGTTACGAGCAGTACTTC
v_call: TRBV6-1; d_call: TRBD2; j_call: TRBJ2-7; clone_size: -; cdr3_aa: CASRYRLAETYEQYF; cdr3_nt: TGTGCCAGCAGGTATCGACTAGCGGAGACCTACGAGCAGTACTTC
v_call: TRBV6-4; d_call: TRBD1; j_call: TRBJ1-1; clone_size: -; cdr3_aa: CASSRSRDRERPEAFF; cdr3_nt: TGTGCCAGCAGTAGGTCACGGGACAGGGAACGTCCTGAAGCTTTCTTT
v_call: TRBV28; d_call: TRBD1; j_call: TRBJ1-5; clone_size: -; cdr3_aa: CASSAPRTGDNQPQHF; cdr3_nt: TGTGCCAGCAGCGCGCCCCGGACAGGGGACAATCAGCCCCAGCATTTT
v_call: TRBV7-9; d_call: -; j_call: TRBJ1-3; clone_size: -; cdr3_aa: CANLADSSGNTIYF; cdr3_nt: TGTGCCAACCTTGCGGACAGCTCTGGAAACACCATATATTTT
v_call: TRBV27; d_call: TRBD1; j_call: TRBJ1-2; clone_size: once; cdr3_aa: CASSPDRRGYGYTF; cdr3_nt: TGTGCCAGCAGTCCGGACAGGAGAGGCTATGGCTACACCTTC
v_call: TRBV5-1; d_call: TRBD2; j_call: TRBJ2-1; clone_size: -; cdr3_aa: CASSTSGPRLGEQFF; cdr3_nt: TGCGCCAGCAGTACTAGCGGACCCCGCCTGGGTGAGCAGTTCTTC
v_call: TRBV11-2; d_call: -; j_call: TRBJ2-5; clone_size: -; cdr3_aa: CASSPRATQYF; cdr3_nt: TGTGCCAGCAGCCCCCGCGCGACCCAGTACTTC
v_call: TRBV28; d_call: -; j_call: TRBJ1-1; clone_size: -; cdr3_aa: CASSLRFYEAFF; cdr3_nt: TGTGCCAGCAGTTTACGCTTTTATGAAGCTTTCTTT
v_call: TRBV4-3; d_call: -; j_call: TRBJ2-7; clone_size: -; cdr3_aa: CASSQVSGFVAGNYEQYF; cdr3_nt: TGCGCCAGCAGCCAAGTGTCGGGTTTCGTGGCAGGGAACTACGAGCAGTACTTC
v_call: TRBV27; d_call: TRBD1; j_call: TRBJ2-7; clone_size: -; cdr3_aa: CASSPTGVTHEQYF; cdr3_nt: TGTGCCAGCAGTCCGACAGGGGTGACCCACGAGCAGTACTTC
v_call: TRBV7-8; d_call: -; j_call: TRBJ2-7; clone_size: -; cdr3_aa: CASSVLRDSSLEQYF; cdr3_nt: TGTGCCAGCAGCGTCCTCCGGGACTCCTCGCTCGAGCAGTACTTC
v_call: TRBV14; d_call: -; j_call: TRBJ2-7; clone_size: -; cdr3_aa: CASSQDQRDGVHEQYF; cdr3_nt: TGTGCCAGCAGCCAAGATCAGAGGGACGGAGTCCACGAGCAGTACTTC
v_call: TRBV10-2; d_call: -; j_call: TRBJ1-6; clone_size: once; cdr3_aa: CASSEASSYNSPLHF; cdr3_nt: TGCGCCAGCAGTGAGGCGAGCTCCTATAATTCACCCCTCCACTTT
v_call: TRBV28; d_call: TRBD2; j_call: TRBJ2-4; clone_size: -; cdr3_aa: CASSPPGGRAKNIQYF; cdr3_nt: TGTGCCAGCAGTCCCCCGGGGGGGCGAGCCAAAAACATTCAGTACTTC
v_call: TRBV19; d_call: TRBD2; j_call: TRBJ2-2; clone_size: -; cdr3_aa: CASIMTFWREGPNTGELFF; cdr3_nt: TGTGCCAGTATCATGACCTTCTGGCGGGAGGGCCCGAACACCGGGGAGCTGTTTTTT
v_call: TRBV7-9; d_call: -; j_call: TRBJ2-5; clone_size: -; cdr3_aa: CASNPAWRGETQYF; cdr3_nt: TGTGCCAGCAACCCCGCGTGGAGGGGAGAGACCCAGTACTTC
v_call: TRBV2; d_call: TRBD1; j_call: TRBJ2-1; clone_size: -; cdr3_aa: CASSDTQGAYNEQFF; cdr3_nt: TGTGCCAGCAGTGATACTCAGGGGGCGTACAATGAGCAGTTCTTC
v_call: TRBV7-9; d_call: -; j_call: TRBJ1-5; clone_size: -; cdr3_aa: CASSGSGPNQPQHF; cdr3_nt: TGTGCCAGCAGCGGGTCAGGGCCCAATCAGCCCCAGCATTTT
v_call: TRBV27; d_call: -; j_call: TRBJ2-3; clone_size: -; cdr3_aa: CASSLWGPDTQYF; cdr3_nt: TGTGCCAGCAGTTTATGGGGTCCAGATACGCAGTATTTT